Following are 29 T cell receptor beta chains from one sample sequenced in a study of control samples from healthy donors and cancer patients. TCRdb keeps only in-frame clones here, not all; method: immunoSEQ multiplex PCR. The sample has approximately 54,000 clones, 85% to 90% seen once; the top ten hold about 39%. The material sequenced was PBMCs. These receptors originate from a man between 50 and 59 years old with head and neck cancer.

This chain's CDR3 is CASSLDQGPYEQYF. The CDR3 DNA reads as TGTGCCAGCAGCTTGGATCAGGGACCCTACGAGCAGTACTTC. The genes are TRBV5-4 and TRBJ2-7; possibly TRBD1 or TRBD2 for D (5 bases each). The CDR3 is 14 residues long. The germline gives CDR1 SGHNT, CDR2 YYREEE (reference sequence). Trimming stripped 0 bases from V and 2 bases from J, with 9 bases between.

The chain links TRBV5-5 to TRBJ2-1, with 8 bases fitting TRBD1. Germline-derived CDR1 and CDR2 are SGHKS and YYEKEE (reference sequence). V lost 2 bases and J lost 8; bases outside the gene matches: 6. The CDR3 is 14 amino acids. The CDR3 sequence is CASSFYPGGDEQFF. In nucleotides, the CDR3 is TGTGCCAGCAGCTTTTATCCAGGGGGCGATGAGCAGTTCTTC. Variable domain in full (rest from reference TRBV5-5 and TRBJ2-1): DAGVTQSPTHLIKTRGQQVTLRCSPISGHKSVSWYQQVLGQGPQFIFQYYEKEERGRGNFPDRFSARQFPNYSSELNVNALLLGDSALYLCASSFYPGGDEQFFGPGTRLTVL.

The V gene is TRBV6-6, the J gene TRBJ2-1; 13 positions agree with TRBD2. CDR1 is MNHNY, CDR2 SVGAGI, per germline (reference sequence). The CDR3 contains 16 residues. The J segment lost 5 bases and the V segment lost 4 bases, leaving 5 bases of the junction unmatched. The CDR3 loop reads CASSLGLAGDDNEQFF. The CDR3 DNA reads TGTGCCAGCAGTTTAGGACTAGCGGGAGACGACAATGAGCAGTTCTTC.

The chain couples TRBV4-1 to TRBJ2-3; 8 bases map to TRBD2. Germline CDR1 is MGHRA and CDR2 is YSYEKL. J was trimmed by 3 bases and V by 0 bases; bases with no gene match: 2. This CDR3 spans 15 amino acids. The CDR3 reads CASSQEAGVTDTQYF. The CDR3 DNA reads TGCGCCAGCAGCCAAGAAGCGGGAGTAACAGATACGCAGTATTTT.

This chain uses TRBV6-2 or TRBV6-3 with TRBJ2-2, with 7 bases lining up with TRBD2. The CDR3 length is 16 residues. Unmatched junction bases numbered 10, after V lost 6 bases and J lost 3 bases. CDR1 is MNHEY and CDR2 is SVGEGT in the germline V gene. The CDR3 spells CASSDPGLTYTGELFF. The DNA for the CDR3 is TGTGCCAGCAGCGACCCGGGACTAACTTACACCGGGGAGCTGTTTTTT.

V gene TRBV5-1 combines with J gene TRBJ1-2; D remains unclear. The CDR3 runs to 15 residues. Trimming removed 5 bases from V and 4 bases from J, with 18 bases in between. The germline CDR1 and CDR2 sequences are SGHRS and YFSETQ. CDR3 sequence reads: CASSLGLRDGYGYTF. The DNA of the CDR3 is TGCGCCAGCAGTCTTGGGTTAAGGGATGGCTATGGCTACACCTTC.

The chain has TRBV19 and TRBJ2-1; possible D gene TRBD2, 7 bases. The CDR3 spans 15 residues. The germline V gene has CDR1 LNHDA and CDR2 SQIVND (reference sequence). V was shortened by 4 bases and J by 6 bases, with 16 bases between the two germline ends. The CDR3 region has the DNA TGTGCCAGTAGTAGGGGGGGACAAGAATTCAATGAGCAGTTCTTC. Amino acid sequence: CASSRGGQEFNEQFF. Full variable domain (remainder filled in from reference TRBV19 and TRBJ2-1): DGGITQSPKYLFRKEGQNVTLSCEQNLNHDAMYWYRQDPGQGLRLIYYSQIVNDFQKGDIAEGYSVSREKKESFPLTVTSAQKNPTAFYLCASSRGGQEFNEQFFGPGTRLTVL.

The CDR3 DNA follows: TGCGCCAGCAGCCTGGCACTAGCGGGGGGGATGAATACGCAGTATTTT. Its protein product is CASSLALAGGMNTQYF. This sequence joins TRBV4-1 and TRBJ2-3; 13 bases fit TRBD2. This CDR3 is built from 16 residues. Trimming took 4 bases from V and 7 from J; bases not matched to a gene: 8. The germline V gene has CDR1 MGHRA and CDR2 YSYEKL.

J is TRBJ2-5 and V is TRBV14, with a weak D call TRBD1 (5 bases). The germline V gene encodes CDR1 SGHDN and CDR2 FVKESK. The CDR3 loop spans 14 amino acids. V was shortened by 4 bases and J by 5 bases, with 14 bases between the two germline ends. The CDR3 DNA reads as TGTGCCAGCAGCCCCGGGTTGGGGCCGGAGACCCAGTACTTC. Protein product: CASSPGLGPETQYF.

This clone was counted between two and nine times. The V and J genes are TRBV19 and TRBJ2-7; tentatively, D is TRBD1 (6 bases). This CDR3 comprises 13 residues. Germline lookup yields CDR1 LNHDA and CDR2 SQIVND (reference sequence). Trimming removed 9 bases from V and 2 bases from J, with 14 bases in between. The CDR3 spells CASRAQGTYEQYF. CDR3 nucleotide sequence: TGTGCCAGCAGGGCACAGGGAACCTACGAGCAGTACTTC.

The CDR3 bases are TGTGCCTTCCCCTCCGGGACGGGGAACACCGGGGAGCTGTTTTTT. It specifies CAFPSGTGNTGELFF. V gene TRBV30 combines with J gene TRBJ2-2, with D possibly called TRBD1 or TRBD2 (5 bases each). Germline CDR1 and CDR2: GTSNPN and SVGIG (reference sequence). The CDR3 runs to 15 residues. The V and J ends lost 7 bases and 1 base respectively, with 16 bases between them.

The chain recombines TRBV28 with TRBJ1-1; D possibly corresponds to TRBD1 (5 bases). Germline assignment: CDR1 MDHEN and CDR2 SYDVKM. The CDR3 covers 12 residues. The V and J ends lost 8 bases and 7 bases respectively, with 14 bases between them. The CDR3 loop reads CASLPQDGEAFF. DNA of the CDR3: TGTGCCAGCCTTCCACAGGACGGTGAAGCTTTCTTT.

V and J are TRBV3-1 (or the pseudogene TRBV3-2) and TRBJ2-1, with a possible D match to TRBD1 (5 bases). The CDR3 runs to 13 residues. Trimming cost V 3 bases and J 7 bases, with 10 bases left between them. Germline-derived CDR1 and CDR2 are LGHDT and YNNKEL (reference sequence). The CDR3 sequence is CASSHNRINEQFF. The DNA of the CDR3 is TGTGCCAGCAGCCATAACAGGATTAATGAGCAGTTCTTC.

The CDR3 DNA reads as TGTGCCAGCAGCGTAGGGTGGGGCTACACCTTC. Its translation is CASSVGWGYTF. The chain carries TRBV9 and TRBJ1-2; D is undetermined. Trimming left V 0 bases short and J 8 bases short, with 5 bases between. CDR1 and CDR2 from the germline V gene are SGDLS and YYNGEE. The CDR3 extends over 11 amino acids.

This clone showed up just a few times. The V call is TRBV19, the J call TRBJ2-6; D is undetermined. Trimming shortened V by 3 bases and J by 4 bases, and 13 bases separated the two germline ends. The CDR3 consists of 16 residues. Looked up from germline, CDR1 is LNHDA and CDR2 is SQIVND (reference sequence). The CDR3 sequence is CASSILGLGGANVLTF. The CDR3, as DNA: TGTGCCAGTAGTATTTTAGGCCTGGGGGGGGCCAACGTCCTGACTTTC.

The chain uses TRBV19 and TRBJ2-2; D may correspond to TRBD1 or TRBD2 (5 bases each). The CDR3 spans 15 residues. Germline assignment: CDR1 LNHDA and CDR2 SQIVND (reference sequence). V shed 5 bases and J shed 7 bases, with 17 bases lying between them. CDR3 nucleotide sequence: TGTGCCAGTAGTCCCCGGGGCTTTGGTGGCGGGGAGCTGTTTTTT. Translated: CASSPRGFGGGELFF.

CDR3 coding DNA: TGTGCCAGCAGCTTGTGGGGGGGCGATACGCAGTATTTT. Translated: CASSLWGGDTQYF. The chain couples TRBV5-6 to TRBJ2-3; tentatively, D is TRBD2 (7 bases). V lost 1 base and J lost 6, with 9 bases in between. The length of the CDR3 is 13 residues. Germline CDR1 SGHDT, CDR2 YYEEEE. The full variable domain, its missing parts supplied by reference TRBV5-6 and TRBJ2-3, is DAGVTQSPTHLIKTRGQQVTLRCSPKSGHDTVSWYQQALGQGPQFIFQYYEEEERQRGNFPDRFSGHQFPNYSSELNVNALLLGDSALYLCASSLWGGDTQYFGPGTRLTVL.

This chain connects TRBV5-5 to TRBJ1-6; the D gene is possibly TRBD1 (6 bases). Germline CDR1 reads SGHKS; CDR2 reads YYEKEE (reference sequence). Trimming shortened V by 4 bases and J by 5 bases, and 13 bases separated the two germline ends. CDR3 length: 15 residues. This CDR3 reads CASSATGYNNSPLHF. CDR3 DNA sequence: TGTGCCAGCAGCGCGACAGGATACAATAATTCACCCCTCCACTTT.

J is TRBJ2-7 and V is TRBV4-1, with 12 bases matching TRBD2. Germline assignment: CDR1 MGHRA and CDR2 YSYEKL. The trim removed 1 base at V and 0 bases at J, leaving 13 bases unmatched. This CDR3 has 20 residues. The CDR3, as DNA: TGCGCCAGCAGCCAAGGTTTAGGACTAGCGGGAAGAAGGAGCTCCTACGAGCAGTACTTC. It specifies CASSQGLGLAGRRSSYEQYF.

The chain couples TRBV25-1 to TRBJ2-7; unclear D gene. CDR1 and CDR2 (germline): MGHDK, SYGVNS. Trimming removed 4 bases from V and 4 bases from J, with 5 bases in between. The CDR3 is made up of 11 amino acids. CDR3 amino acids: CASSVEYEQYF. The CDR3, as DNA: TGTGCCAGCAGTGTCGAATACGAGCAGTACTTC.

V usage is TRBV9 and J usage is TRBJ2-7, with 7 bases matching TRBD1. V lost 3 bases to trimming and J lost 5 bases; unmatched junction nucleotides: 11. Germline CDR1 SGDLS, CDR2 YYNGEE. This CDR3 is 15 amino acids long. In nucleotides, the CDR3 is TGTGCCAGCAGCGAGGGGTGGCAGGGGGTCCACGAGCAGTACTTC. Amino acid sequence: CASSEGWQGVHEQYF.

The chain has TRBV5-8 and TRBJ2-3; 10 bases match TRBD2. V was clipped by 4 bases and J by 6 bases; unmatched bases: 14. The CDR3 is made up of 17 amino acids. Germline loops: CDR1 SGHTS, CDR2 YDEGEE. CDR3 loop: CASSPWERGGPYDTQYF. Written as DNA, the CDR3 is TGTGCCAGCAGCCCTTGGGAGCGGGGGGGCCCGTATGATACGCAGTATTTT.

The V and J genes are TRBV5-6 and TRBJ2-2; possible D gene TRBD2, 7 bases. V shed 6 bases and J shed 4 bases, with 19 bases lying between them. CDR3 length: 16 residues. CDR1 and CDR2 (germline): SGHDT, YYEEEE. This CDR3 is CASTKGEGLRTGELFF. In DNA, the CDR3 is TGTGCCAGCACCAAGGGGGAGGGGTTGCGCACCGGGGAGCTGTTTTTT.

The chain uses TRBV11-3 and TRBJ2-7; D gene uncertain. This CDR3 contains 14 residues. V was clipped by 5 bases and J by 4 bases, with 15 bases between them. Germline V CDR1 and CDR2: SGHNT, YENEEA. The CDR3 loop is CASSARGGNYEQYF. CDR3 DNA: TGTGCCAGCAGCGCCCGTGGCGGTAATTACGAGCAGTACTTC.

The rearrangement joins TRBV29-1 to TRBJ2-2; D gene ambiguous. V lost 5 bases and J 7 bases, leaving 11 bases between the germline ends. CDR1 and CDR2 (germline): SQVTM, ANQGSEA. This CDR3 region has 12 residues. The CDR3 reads CSVSQTGGELFF. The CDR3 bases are TGCAGCGTTTCTCAGACTGGCGGGGAGCTGTTTTTT.

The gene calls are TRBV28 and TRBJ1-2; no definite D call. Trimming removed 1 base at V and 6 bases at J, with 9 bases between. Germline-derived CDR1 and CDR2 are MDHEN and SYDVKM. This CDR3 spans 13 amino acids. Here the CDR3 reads CASSLLRVDGYTF. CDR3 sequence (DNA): TGTGCCAGCAGTTTATTGAGGGTCGATGGCTACACCTTC.

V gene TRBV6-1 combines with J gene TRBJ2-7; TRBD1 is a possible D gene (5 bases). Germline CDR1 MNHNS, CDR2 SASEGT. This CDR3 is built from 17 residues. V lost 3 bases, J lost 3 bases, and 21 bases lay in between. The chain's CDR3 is CASSDSRQTRFDYEQYF. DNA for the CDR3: TGTGCCAGCAGTGATTCCAGACAGACTCGCTTCGACTACGAGCAGTACTTC.

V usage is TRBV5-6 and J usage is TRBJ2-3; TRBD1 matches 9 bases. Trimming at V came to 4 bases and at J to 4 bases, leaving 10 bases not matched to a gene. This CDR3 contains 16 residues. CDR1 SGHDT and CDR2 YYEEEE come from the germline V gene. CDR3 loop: CASSEASGQGADTQYF. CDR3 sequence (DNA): TGTGCCAGCAGCGAGGCCTCGGGACAGGGCGCAGATACGCAGTATTTT.

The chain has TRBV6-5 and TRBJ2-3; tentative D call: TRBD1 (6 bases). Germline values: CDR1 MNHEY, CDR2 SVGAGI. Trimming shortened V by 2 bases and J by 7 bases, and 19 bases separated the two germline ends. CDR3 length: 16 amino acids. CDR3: CASSYKFAQGNYTQYF. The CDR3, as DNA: TGTGCCAGCAGTTACAAGTTTGCACAGGGAAATTATACGCAGTATTTT.